This TCR beta chain emerged from a study of shared clonotypes between healthy human individuals. Regarding the study as a whole: Shared clonotypes: approximately 5% naive CD4, around 3.5% naive CD8, 2.3% memory CD4, approximately 0.37% memory CD8.

This clone has only a few counts. Its antigen is not identified. The germline gene is not matched at one end of the junction; a read error may be the cause. CD4+ cells were split into CD45RA+ naive and CD45RA-negative memory subsets. Using immunoSEQ multiplex PCR, the repertoire was profiled, and TCRdb retains in-frame clones only, with some absent. The table has over a million clones, approximately 80% seen once. The CDR3 length is 13 residues. Germline V CDR1 and CDR2: SNHLY, FYNNEI. Sequencing was performed on memory CD4+ T cells from PBMCs. This sample's subset: CD45RA-negative fraction. The clonotype comes from a man aged 18-30 years in good health. Some clones in this sample may be carry-over from other donors' samples. V is TRBV2 and J is TRBJ2-4, with D possibly matching TRBD2 (5 bases). CDR3 amino acids: CASGEYGLTAQYF. For the CDR3, the DNA is TGTGCCAGCGGTGAATACGGACTGACTGCCCAGTACTTC.